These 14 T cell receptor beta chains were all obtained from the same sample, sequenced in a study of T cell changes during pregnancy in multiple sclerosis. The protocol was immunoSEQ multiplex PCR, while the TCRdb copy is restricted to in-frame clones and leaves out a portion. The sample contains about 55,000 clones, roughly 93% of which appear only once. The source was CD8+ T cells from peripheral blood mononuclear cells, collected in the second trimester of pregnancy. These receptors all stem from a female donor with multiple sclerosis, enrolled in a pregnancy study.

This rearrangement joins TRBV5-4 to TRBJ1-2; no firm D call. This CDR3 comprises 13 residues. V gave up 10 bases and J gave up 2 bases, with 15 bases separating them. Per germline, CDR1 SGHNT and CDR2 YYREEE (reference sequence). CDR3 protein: CADGQRSNYGYTF. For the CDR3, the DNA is TGTGCCGACGGGCAGCGGTCCAACTATGGCTACACCTTC. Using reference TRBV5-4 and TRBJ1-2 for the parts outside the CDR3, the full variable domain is ETGVTQSPTHLIKTRGQQVTLRCSSQSGHNTVSWYQQALGQGPQFIFQYYREEENGRGNFPPRFSGLQFPNYSSELNVNALELDDSALYLCADGQRSNYGYTFGSGTRLTVV.

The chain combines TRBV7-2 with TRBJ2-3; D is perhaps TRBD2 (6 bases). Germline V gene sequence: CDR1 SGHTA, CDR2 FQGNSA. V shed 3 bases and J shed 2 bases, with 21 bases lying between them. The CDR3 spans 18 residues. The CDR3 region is CASSFQSSLARTTDTQYF. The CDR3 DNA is TGTGCCAGCAGCTTCCAGTCCTCTCTAGCGCGAACCACAGATACGCAGTATTTT. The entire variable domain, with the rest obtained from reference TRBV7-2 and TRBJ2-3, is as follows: GAGVSQSPSNKVTEKGKDVELRCDPISGHTALYWYRQSLGQGLEFLIYFQGNSAPDKSGLPSDRFSAERTGGSVSTLTIQRTQQEDSAVYLCASSFQSSLARTTDTQYFGPGTRLTVL.

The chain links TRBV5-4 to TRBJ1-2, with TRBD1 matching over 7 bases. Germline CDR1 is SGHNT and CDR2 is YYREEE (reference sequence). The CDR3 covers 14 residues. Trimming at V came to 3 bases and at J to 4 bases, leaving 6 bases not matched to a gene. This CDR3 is CASSSQGVSYGYTF. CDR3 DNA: TGTGCCAGCAGCTCCCAGGGGGTTAGCTATGGCTACACCTTC.

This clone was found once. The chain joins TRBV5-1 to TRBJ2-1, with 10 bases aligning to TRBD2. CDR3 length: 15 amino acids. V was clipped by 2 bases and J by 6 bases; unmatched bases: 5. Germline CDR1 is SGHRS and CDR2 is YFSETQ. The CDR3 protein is CASSLAGGLGNEQFF. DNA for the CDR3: TGCGCCAGCAGCTTAGCGGGAGGGTTGGGCAATGAGCAGTTCTTC.

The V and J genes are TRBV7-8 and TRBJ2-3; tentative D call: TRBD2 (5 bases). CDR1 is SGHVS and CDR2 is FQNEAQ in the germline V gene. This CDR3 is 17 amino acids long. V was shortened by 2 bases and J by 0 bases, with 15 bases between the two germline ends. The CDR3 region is CASSLLSSYSSTDTQYF. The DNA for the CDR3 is TGTGCCAGCAGCTTACTCTCTAGCTACTCTAGCACAGATACGCAGTATTTT.

The CDR3 DNA is TGTGCCAGCCTACGTTCAGGGACTGGCGGCTACACCTTC. Encoded protein: CASLRSGTGGYTF. V is TRBV28 and J is TRBJ1-2; a weak D match, TRBD1 (5 bases). The germline gives CDR1 MDHEN, CDR2 SYDVKM. The V end was cut by 8 bases, the J end by 8 bases, with 18 bases between. This CDR3 has 13 amino acids.

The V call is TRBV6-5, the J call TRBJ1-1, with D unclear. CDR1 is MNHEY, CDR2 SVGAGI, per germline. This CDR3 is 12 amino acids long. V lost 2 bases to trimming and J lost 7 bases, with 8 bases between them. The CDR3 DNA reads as TGTGCCAGCAGTTACCCCGGGGATGAAGCTTTCTTT. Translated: CASSYPGDEAFF.

In nucleotides, the CDR3 is TGTGCCAGCAGCATCGGGACAGGGTCATACGAGCAGTACTTC. Its protein product is CASSIGTGSYEQYF. The chain recombines TRBV9 with TRBJ2-7, with 9 bases aligning to TRBD1. There are 14 residues in the CDR3. The trim removed 4 bases at V and 4 bases at J, leaving 6 bases unmatched. Germline CDR1 is SGDLS and CDR2 is YYNGEE.

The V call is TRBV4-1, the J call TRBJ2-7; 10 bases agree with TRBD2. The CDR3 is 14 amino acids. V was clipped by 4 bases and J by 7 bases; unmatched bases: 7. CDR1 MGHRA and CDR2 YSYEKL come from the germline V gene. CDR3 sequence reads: CASSPVAGGGEQYF. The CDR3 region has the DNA TGCGCCAGCAGCCCCGTAGCGGGAGGTGGGGAGCAGTACTTC.

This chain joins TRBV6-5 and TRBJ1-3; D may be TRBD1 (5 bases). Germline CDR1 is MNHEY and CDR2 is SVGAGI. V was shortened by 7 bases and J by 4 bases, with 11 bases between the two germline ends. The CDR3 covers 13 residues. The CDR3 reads CASNRREGNTIYF. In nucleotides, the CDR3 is TGTGCCAGCAATCGCAGGGAAGGAAACACCATATATTTT.

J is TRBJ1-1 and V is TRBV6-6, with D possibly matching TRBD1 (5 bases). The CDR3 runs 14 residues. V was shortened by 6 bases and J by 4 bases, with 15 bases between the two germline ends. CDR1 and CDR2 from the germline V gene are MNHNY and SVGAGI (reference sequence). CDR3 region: CASSGGGLSTEAFF. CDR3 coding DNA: TGTGCCAGCAGCGGGGGTGGTCTCAGCACTGAAGCTTTCTTT.

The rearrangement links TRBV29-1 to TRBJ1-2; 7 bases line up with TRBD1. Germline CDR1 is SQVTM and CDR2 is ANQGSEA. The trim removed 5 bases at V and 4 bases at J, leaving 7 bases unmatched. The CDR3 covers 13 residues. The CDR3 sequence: CSVIRDSIYGYTF. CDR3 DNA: TGCAGCGTTATAAGGGACAGTATCTATGGCTACACCTTC.

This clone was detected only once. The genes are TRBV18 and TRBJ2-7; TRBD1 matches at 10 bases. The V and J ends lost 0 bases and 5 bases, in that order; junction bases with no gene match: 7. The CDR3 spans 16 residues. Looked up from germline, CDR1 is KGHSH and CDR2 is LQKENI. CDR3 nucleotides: TGTGCCAGCTCACCACCGAGGAGGGACAGGGGCCACGAGCAGTACTTC. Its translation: CASSPPRRDRGHEQYF.

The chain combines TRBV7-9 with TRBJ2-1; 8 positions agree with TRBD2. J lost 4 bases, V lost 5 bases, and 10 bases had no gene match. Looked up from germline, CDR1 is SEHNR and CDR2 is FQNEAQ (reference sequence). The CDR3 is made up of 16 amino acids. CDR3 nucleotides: TGTGCCAGCAGCCCTAGAGGTAGCGGGGCATACAATGAGCAGTTCTTC. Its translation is CASSPRGSGAYNEQFF.